One and the same sample provided the 22 T cell receptor beta chains below, sequenced in a study of blood T cell repertoires in COVID-19. The method was immunoSEQ multiplex PCR; TCRdb's version includes in-frame clones alone and lacks a portion of them. The sample consists of 110,000 to 150,000 clones, around 77% of them appearing once. Input material: peripheral blood. These receptor sequences come from a man aged 45 to 65 with active or convalescent COVID-19.

V usage is TRBV2 and J usage is TRBJ2-7, with a possible D match to TRBD2 (7 bases). V was shortened by 0 bases and J by 6 bases, with 12 bases between the two germline ends. The CDR3 length is 14 residues. Germline CDR1 and CDR2: SNHLY and FYNNEI. The CDR3 loop reads CASSEAQGRAEQYF. The CDR3 coding sequence is TGTGCCAGCAGTGAAGCGCAGGGGAGGGCCGAGCAGTACTTC.

This clone was recorded once. The chain links TRBV27 to TRBJ1-1; the match to TRBD1 covers 9 bases. V trimming: 8 bases; J trimming: 1 base; junction bases outside the gene matches: 8. Germline V lookup: CDR1 MNHEY, CDR2 SMNVEV (reference sequence). The CDR3 length is 15 residues. The CDR3 loop reads CASCDRGSSNTEAFF. The CDR3 DNA is TGTGCCAGCTGCGACAGGGGGTCATCGAACACTGAAGCTTTCTTT.

The genes are TRBV14 and TRBJ1-1; no firm D call. Trimming took off 0 bases at V and 8 bases at J, with 19 bases between the two ends. In germline, CDR1 is SGHDN, CDR2 FVKESK. CDR3 length equals 16 residues. CDR3 sequence: CASSQEITNLAVEAFF. The CDR3 coding sequence is TGTGCCAGCAGCCAAGAAATCACAAACCTGGCAGTCGAAGCTTTCTTT.

This chain links TRBV3-1 (or the pseudogene TRBV3-2) with TRBJ1-3; D gene uncertain. V was pared by 3 bases and J by 0 bases, with 9 bases between. Germline values: CDR1 LGHDT, CDR2 YNNKEL (reference sequence). CDR3 length: 15 amino acids. DNA for the CDR3: TGTGCCAGCAGCCAGAGGGCAGACTCTGGAAACACCATATATTTT. It yields the protein CASSQRADSGNTIYF.

The chain combines TRBV3-1 (or the pseudogene TRBV3-2) with TRBJ2-7, with 8 positions matching TRBD1. In germline, CDR1 is LGHDT, CDR2 YNNKEL (reference sequence). This CDR3 is 14 amino acids long. With 4 bases clipped from V and 5 bases from J, the junction kept 7 bases outside the gene matches. CDR3 loop: CASSPSHRGDEQYF. In DNA form, the CDR3 reads TGTGCCAGCAGCCCCTCCCACAGGGGGGACGAGCAGTACTTC.

The chain employs TRBV4-1 and TRBJ2-7, with 14 nucleotides matching TRBD2. Looked up from germline, CDR1 is MGHRA and CDR2 is YSYEKL. CDR3 length: 19 amino acids. J gave up 5 bases and V 2 bases, and 14 bases lay outside the gene matches. The CDR3 spells CASSQSLSGTSGRGNEQYF. The CDR3, as DNA: TGCGCCAGCAGCCAATCCCTTTCCGGGACTAGCGGGAGAGGCAACGAGCAGTACTTC.

This chain uses TRBV3-1 (or the pseudogene TRBV3-2) with TRBJ2-5; no clear D. Trimming took 0 bases from V and 0 from J, leaving 5 bases between them. This CDR3 is 14 amino acids long. Germline V gives CDR1 LGHDT, CDR2 YNNKEL (reference sequence). The CDR3 bases are TGTGCCAGCAGCCAAGAATCGTACCAAGAGACCCAGTACTTC. It codes for CASSQESYQETQYF.

This clone has at least ten counts. The chain combines TRBV2 with TRBJ1-1; D remains unclear. The CDR3 loop spans 13 amino acids. CDR1 is SNHLY, CDR2 FYNNEI, per germline. Trimming left V 6 bases short and J 1 base short, with 9 bases between. CDR3 DNA: TGTGCCAGCAGGCCGGGGAGGAACACTGAAGCTTTCTTT. Protein product: CASRPGRNTEAFF.

The V gene is TRBV27, the J gene TRBJ1-1; perhaps TRBD1 as D (5 bases). Trimming cost V 5 bases and J 1 base, with 17 bases left between them. The CDR3 totals 16 residues. Per germline, CDR1 MNHEY and CDR2 SMNVEV (reference sequence). The CDR3 nucleotides read TGTGCCAGCAGTCCAGATTTAGACAGCCGGAACACTGAAGCTTTCTTT. This gives the protein CASSPDLDSRNTEAFF.

This sequence joins TRBV10-3 and TRBJ2-7, with 9 bases that match TRBD1. J lost 2 bases, V lost 0 bases, and 11 bases had no gene match. Germline loops: CDR1 ENHRY, CDR2 SYGVKD. The CDR3 has 18 residues. The CDR3 nucleotides read TGTGCCATCAGTGAGTCCGCATCCGGGGGACAGGGTACCTACGAGCAGTACTTC. Translated: CAISESASGGQGTYEQYF.

The rearrangement joins TRBV15 to TRBJ2-7; 10 nucleotides line up with TRBD1. The CDR3 length is 16 residues. Germline V lookup: CDR1 LNHNV, CDR2 YYDKDF (reference sequence). Losses at the gene ends were 3 bases for V and 1 base for J; bases not matched to a gene: 6. CDR3 loop: CATSRDGQGGSYEQYF. The CDR3 DNA follows: TGTGCCACCAGCAGGGATGGACAGGGGGGATCCTACGAGCAGTACTTC.

This chain connects TRBV5-1 to TRBJ2-5; 8 bases line up with TRBD1. Germline CDR1 is SGHRS and CDR2 is YFSETQ. CDR3 size: 15 residues. The trim removed 3 bases at V and 1 base at J, leaving 5 bases unmatched. CDR3 sequence (DNA): TGCGCCAGCAGCTGGCGGACAGGGTTCCAAGAGACCCAGTACTTC. It specifies CASSWRTGFQETQYF.

The CDR3 spells CASSYAGPIMRGYTF. The CDR3 region has the DNA TGTGCCAGCAGTTATGCGGGGCCCATTATGAGGGGCTACACCTTC. The V and J genes are TRBV28 and TRBJ1-2, with D perhaps matching TRBD1 (5 bases). The V end lost 4 bases, the J end lost 8 bases, and 20 bases lay between the germline ends. Germline assignment: CDR1 MDHEN and CDR2 SYDVKM. This CDR3 has 15 residues.

The chain combines TRBV5-1 with TRBJ1-3; D gene uncertain. The V and J ends lost 2 bases and 0 bases respectively, with 6 bases between them. CDR1 is SGHRS, CDR2 YFSETQ, per germline. The CDR3 sequence is 14 residues long. The CDR3, as DNA: TGCGCCAGCAGCTTTGGCATCTCTGGAAACACCATATATTTT. Translated, it gives CASSFGISGNTIYF.

The chain uses TRBV28 and TRBJ1-6, with 7 bases aligning to TRBD1. Germline V gene lookup returns CDR1 MDHEN and CDR2 SYDVKM. J lost 5 bases, V lost 3 bases, and 1 base had no gene match. This CDR3 has 14 amino acids. CDR3: CASSLDRNNSPLHF. In DNA, the CDR3 is TGTGCCAGCAGTTTGGACAGGAATAATTCACCCCTCCACTTT.

The chain couples TRBV11-2 to TRBJ1-1; a possible D gene is TRBD1 (6 bases). The V end was cut by 0 bases, the J end by 4 bases, with 12 bases between. The CDR3 contains 15 residues. The germline V gene encodes CDR1 SGHAT and CDR2 FQNNGV. The CDR3 sequence is CASSLDRIGGTEAFF. The CDR3, as DNA: TGTGCCAGCAGCTTAGATCGTATAGGGGGCACTGAAGCTTTCTTT. Variable domain in full (rest from reference TRBV11-2 and TRBJ1-1): EAGVAQSPRYKIIEKRQSVAFWCNPISGHATLYWYQQILGQGPKLLIQFQNNGVVDDSQLPKDRFSAERLKGVDSTLKIQPAKLEDSAVYLCASSLDRIGGTEAFFGQGTRLTVV.

The chain combines TRBV5-6 with TRBJ2-7, with D hard to call. V was shortened by 2 bases and J by 0 bases, with 6 bases between the two germline ends. This CDR3 comprises 13 residues. Looked up from germline, CDR1 is SGHDT and CDR2 is YYEEEE. Here the CDR3 reads CASSLQNSYEQYF. The CDR3 nucleotides are TGTGCCAGCAGCTTACAGAACTCCTACGAGCAGTACTTC.

In its sample, this clone was seen once. V gene TRBV7-3 combines with J gene TRBJ2-6; maybe TRBD1 (6 bases). Germline assignment: CDR1 SGHTA and CDR2 FQGTGA. The V end was cut by 4 bases, the J end by 4 bases, with 8 bases between. This CDR3 region has 14 residues. The CDR3 region is CASSSGAGANVLTF. CDR3 coding DNA: TGTGCCAGCAGCTCAGGGGCCGGGGCCAACGTCCTGACTTTC.

This chain uses TRBV12-3 or TRBV12-4 with TRBJ1-1, with unresolved D. The CDR3 is 13 amino acids. Trimming took 6 bases from V and 4 from J, leaving 12 bases between them. The CDR3 loop is CASRVRRGTEAFF. The CDR3 DNA is TGTGCCAGCAGGGTTCGGCGGGGCACTGAAGCTTTCTTT.

The chain has TRBV6-4 and TRBJ2-2; the match to TRBD1 covers 10 bases. Trimming at V came to 0 bases and at J to 6 bases, leaving 10 bases not matched to a gene. Germline V CDR1 and CDR2: MRHNA, SNTAGT. The CDR3 loop spans 18 amino acids. CDR3 protein: CASSDSGGGQGVSGELFF. The CDR3 nucleotides read TGTGCCAGCAGTGACTCCGGGGGAGGACAGGGGGTATCCGGGGAGCTGTTTTTT.

The rearrangement joins TRBV25-1 to TRBJ2-1; 11 positions match TRBD2. Germline V gives CDR1 MGHDK, CDR2 SYGVNS. This CDR3 has 16 amino acids. V shed 4 bases, J shed 6 bases, and the junction held 8 bases outside the gene matches. CDR3 nucleotides: TGTGCCAGCAGTGGCTATAGCGGGAGGGAGGGCAATGAGCAGTTCTTC. Its protein product is CASSGYSGREGNEQFF.

The rearrangement joins TRBV7-6 to TRBJ2-1; the match to TRBD2 covers 7 bases. This CDR3 has 15 residues. V trimming: 1 base; J trimming: 5 bases; junction bases outside the gene matches: 5. Germline values: CDR1 SGHVS, CDR2 FNYEAQ. For the CDR3, the DNA is TGTGCCAGCAGCTTAGAGGCGGGAGACAACAATGAGCAGTTCTTC. Its translation is CASSLEAGDNNEQFF.